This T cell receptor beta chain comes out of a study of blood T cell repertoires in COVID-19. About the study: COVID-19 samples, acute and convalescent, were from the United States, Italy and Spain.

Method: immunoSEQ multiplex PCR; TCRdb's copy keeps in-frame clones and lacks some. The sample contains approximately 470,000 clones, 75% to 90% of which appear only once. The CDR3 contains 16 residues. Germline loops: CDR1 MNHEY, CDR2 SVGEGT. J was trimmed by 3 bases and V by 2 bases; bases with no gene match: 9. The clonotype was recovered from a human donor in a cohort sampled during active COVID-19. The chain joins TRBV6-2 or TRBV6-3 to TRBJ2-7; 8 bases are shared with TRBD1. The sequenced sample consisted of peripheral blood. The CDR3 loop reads CASSYHGQGIGYEQYF. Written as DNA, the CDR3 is TGTGCCAGCAGTTACCATGGACAGGGTATTGGCTACGAGCAGTACTTC.